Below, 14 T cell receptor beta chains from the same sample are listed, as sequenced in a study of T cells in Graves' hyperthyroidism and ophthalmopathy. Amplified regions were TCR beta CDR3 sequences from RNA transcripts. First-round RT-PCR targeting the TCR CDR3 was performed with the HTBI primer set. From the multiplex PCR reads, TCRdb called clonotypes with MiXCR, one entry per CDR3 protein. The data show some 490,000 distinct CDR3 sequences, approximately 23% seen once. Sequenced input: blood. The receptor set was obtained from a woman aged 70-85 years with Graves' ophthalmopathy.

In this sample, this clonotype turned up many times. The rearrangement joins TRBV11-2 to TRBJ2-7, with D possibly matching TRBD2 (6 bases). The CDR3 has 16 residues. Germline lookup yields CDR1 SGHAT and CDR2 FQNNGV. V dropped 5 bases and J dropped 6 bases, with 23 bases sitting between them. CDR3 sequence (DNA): TGTGCCAGCAGCCCCCAGTGGGTTAGCGGCTTGGTCGAGCAGTACTTC. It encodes CASSPQWVSGLVEQYF. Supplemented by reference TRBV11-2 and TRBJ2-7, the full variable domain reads EAGVAQSPRYKIIEKRQSVAFWCNPISGHATLYWYQQILGQGPKLLIQFQNNGVVDDSQLPKDRFSAERLKGVDSTLKIQPAKLEDSAVYLCASSPQWVSGLVEQYFGPGTRLTVT.

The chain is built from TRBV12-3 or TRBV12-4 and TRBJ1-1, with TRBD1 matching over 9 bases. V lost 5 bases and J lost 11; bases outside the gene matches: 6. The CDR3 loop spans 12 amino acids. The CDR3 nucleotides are TGTGCCAGCAGTCGGACAGGGGTGGACGCTTTCTTT. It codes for CASSRTGVDAFF.

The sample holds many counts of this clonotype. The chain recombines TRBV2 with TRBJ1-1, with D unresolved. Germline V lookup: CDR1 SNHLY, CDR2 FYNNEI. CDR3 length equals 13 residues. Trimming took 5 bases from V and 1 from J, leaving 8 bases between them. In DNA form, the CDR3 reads TGTGCCAGCAGTACCCAGCCGAACACTGAAGCTTTCTTT. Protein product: CASSTQPNTEAFF. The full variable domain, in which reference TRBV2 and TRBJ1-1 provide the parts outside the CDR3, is EPEVTQTPSHQVTQMGQEVILRCVPISNHLYFYWYRQILGQKVEFLVSFYNNEISEKSEIFDDQFSVERPDGSNFTLKIRSTKLEDSAMYFCASSTQPNTEAFFGQGTRLTVV.

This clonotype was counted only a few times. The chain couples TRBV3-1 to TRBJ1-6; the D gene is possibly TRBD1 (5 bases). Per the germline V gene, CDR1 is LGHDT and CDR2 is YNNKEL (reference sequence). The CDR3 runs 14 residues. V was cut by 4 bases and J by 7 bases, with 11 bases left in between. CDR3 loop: CASSLGTENSPLHF. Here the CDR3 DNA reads TGTGCCAGCAGCCTAGGGACCGAGAATTCACCCCTCCACTTT.

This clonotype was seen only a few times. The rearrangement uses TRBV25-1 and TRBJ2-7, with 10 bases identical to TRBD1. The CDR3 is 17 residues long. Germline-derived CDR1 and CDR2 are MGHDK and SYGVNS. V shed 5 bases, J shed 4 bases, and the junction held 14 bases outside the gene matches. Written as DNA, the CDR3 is TGTGCCAGCAGTCCCCTACGACAGGGGGCAACGGGTTACGAGCAGTACTTC. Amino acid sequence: CASSPLRQGATGYEQYF.

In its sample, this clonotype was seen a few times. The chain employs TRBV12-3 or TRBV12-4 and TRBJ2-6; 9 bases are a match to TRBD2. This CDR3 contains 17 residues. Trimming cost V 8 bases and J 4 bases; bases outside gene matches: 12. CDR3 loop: CASGGTSGWEGANVLTF. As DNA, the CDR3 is TGTGCCAGCGGTGGTACTAGCGGGTGGGAGGGGGCCAACGTCCTGACTTTC.

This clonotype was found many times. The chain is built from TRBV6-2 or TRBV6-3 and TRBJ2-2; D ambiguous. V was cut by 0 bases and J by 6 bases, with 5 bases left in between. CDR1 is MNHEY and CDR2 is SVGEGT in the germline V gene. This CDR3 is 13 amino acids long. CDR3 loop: CASSYSSAGELFF. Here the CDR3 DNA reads TGTGCCAGCAGTTACTCCAGTGCCGGGGAGCTGTTTTTT.

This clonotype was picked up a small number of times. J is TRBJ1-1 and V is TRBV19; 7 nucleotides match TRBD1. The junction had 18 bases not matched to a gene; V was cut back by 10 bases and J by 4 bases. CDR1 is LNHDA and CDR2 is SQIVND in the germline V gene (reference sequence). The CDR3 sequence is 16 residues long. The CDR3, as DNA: TGTGCCACTAACCCCCACACAGGGGTTGGAGGCACTGAAGCTTTCTTT. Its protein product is CATNPHTGVGGTEAFF.

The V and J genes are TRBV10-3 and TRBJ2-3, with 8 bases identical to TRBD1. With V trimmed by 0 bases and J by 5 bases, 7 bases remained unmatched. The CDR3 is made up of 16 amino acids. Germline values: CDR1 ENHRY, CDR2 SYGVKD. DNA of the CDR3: TGTGCCATCAGTGAGTCGAGGACAGGGCAAGAAGATACGCAGTATTTT. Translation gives CAISESRTGQEDTQYF.

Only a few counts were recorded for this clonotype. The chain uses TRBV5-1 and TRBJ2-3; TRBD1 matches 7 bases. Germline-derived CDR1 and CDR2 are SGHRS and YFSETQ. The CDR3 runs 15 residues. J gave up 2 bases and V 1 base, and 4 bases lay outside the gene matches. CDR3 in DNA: TGCGCCAGCAGCTTGCAGGGGGTTGACACAGATACGCAGTATTTT. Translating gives CASSLQGVDTDTQYF.

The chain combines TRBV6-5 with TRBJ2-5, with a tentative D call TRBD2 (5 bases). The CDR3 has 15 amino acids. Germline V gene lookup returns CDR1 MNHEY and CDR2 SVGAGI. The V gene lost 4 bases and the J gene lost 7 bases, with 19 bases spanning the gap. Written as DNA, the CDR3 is TGTGCCAGCAGTTCTCAAGGAGGCAGATATGCGACCCAGTACTTC. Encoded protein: CASSSQGGRYATQYF.

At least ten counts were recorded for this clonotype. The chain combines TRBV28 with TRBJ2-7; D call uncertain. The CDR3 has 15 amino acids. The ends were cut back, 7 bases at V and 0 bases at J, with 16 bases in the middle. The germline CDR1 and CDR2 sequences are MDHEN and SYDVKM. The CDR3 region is CASTPSDLSSYEQYF. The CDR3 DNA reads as TGTGCCAGCACCCCGTCAGACTTGAGCTCCTACGAGCAGTACTTC.

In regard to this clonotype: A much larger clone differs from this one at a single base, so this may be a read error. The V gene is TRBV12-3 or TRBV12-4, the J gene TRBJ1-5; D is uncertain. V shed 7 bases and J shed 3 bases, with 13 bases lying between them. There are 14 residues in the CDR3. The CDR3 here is CASTHRISNQPQHF. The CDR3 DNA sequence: TGTGCCAGCACCCACCGGATCTCCAATCAGCCCCAGCATTTT.

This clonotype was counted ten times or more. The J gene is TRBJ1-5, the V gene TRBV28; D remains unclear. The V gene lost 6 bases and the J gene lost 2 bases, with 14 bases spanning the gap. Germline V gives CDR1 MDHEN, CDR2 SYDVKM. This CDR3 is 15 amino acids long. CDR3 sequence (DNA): TGTGCCAGCAGACTCTCTCTTGGGGGCAATCAGCCCCAGCATTTT. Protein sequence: CASRLSLGGNQPQHF. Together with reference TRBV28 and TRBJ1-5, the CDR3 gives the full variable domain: DVKVTQSSRYLVKRTGEKVFLECVQDMDHENMFWYRQDPGLGLRLIYFSYDVKMKEKGDIPEGYSVSREKKERFSLILESASTNQTSMYLCASRLSLGGNQPQHFGDGTRLSIL.